This TCR beta chain was obtained from a study of identical twins (dated by TCRdb to the mid-2010s). Study-wide context: TCR alpha and beta repertoires from monozygotic twins, unrelated adults of various ages and cord blood were deep-sequenced to test whether fetal clonotypes persist. To rule out contamination, the twin experiments were replicated at different times with different library preparation protocols. On the study overall, not on this receptor specifically: Compared with coincidental sharing between unrelated individuals, an excess of low generation-probability sequences was observed among out-of-frame TCR alpha sequences shared between twins. In beta out-of-frame sequences, excess twin sharing was weaker, because having fewer shared sequences lowered the signal-to-noise ratio. Fewer insertions were carried by abundant cord blood beta clonotypes; a weaker similar trend was observed in young adult naive repertoires, while no such trend was observed in memory repertoires. Because the same donors could not be followed over many years, the conclusions relied on cross-sectional statistical analysis. Zero-insertion analyses could be partly confounded by invariant T cells such as MAIT and iNKT, though diverse VJ usage argued against such confounding for most clonotypes. In monozygotic twins, out-of-frame TCR alpha sharing was systematically underestimated by recombination models, although the models agreed with sharing between unrelated individuals.

This clonotype was seen a handful of times. The antigen it recognizes is unknown. There are no base qualities to consult, and no much larger clone falls within one base. Libraries came from 5' RACE. The sequencing machine was an Illumina HiSeq 2000. A universal primer binding site was added through template switching, and the final cDNA carried a unique molecular identifier so that TCR cDNA molecules could be counted accurately. Specific primers in the conserved constant-segment region were used to synthesize first-strand cDNA for the TCR alpha and beta chains. To control for contamination, every cDNA library was double barcoded, receiving both a SMART-Mk sample barcode and Illumina barcodes. TruSeq adapter sequences, together with Illumina sample barcodes, were added in two successive PCR steps. TCR alpha and beta cDNA libraries were sequenced on the Illumina HiSeq platform with custom primers. The authors processed their data as follows. Raw reads were processed with MiGEC to extract unique molecular identifiers, and MiXCR was used to determine CDR3 positions. For each individual, recombination models were inferred using an EM algorithm with the repgenHMM and IGoR tools. The tcR package in R was used for shared clonotype analysis, with sharing normalized by the product of cloneset sizes. To study raw recombination free of thymic and clonal selection effects, out-of-frame nonproductive sequences were analyzed. In-frame beta chains were kept once TCRdb had trimmed the public reads at Q25 with fastp and called clones with MiXCR. Records with the same CDR3 protein are collapsed into one entry carrying the most frequent genes and DNA. The V and J calls and clone size come from TCRdb's table, not from the authors' own analysis. For this sample there are 500,000 to 650,000 distinct CDR3 sequences; about 7% appear just once. Roughly 1.5% of the sample lies in the top ten.

The CDR3 measures 15 amino acids from cysteine to phenylalanine. Only the CDR3 region is kept as DNA, spanning 45 bases read in frame from base 1. The germline V gene yields MNHEY for CDR1 and SVGAGI for CDR2. Germline trimming: 0 bases from V, 7 bases from J; junction bases outside gene matches: 2. All donors were healthy Caucasians. Three pairs of female monozygotic twins, all aged roughly 18 to 30 years, made up the twin cohort. The RNA used for TCR libraries was isolated from peripheral blood mononuclear cells. These data also featured in a second study, about yellow fever vaccine responses in identical twins. Per that second paper: According to the authors, in identical twins the way T cells responded to vaccination appeared partly convergent and partly personalized. In identical twins, the study followed T cell clones that responded to the vaccine with precision.

This chain joins TRBV6-5 to TRBJ2-1; the central 11 bases match TRBD2. The sequence derives from a woman younger than 35 in good health. Sequenced input: PBMCs. The CDR3 amino acid sequence is: CASSYSTSGNNEQFF. Read as DNA, the sequence is TGTGCCAGCAGTTACTCGACTAGCGGGAATAATGAGCAGTTCTTC.